This T cell receptor (beta chain) was documented in a study of T cell changes during pregnancy in multiple sclerosis. The CDR3 loop spans 18 amino acids. The ends were cut back, 3 bases at V and 2 bases at J, with 23 bases in the middle. The germline V gene encodes CDR1 SGHDN and CDR2 FVKESK. The assay was immunoSEQ multiplex PCR, and TCRdb's table has in-frame clones only and misses some. The repertoire holds over 35,000 clones, with over 75% as singletons. The chain combines TRBV14 with TRBJ2-7; D perhaps matches TRBD2 (6 bases). Sequencing used CD8+ T cells from peripheral blood mononuclear cells, obtained before pregnancy. This TCR was sampled from a female donor with multiple sclerosis, enrolled in a pregnancy study. The CDR3 loop reads CASSQGPYGSSWPYEQYF. The DNA of the CDR3 is TGTGCCAGCAGCCAGGGTCCGTACGGGAGCTCGTGGCCCTACGAGCAGTACTTC.